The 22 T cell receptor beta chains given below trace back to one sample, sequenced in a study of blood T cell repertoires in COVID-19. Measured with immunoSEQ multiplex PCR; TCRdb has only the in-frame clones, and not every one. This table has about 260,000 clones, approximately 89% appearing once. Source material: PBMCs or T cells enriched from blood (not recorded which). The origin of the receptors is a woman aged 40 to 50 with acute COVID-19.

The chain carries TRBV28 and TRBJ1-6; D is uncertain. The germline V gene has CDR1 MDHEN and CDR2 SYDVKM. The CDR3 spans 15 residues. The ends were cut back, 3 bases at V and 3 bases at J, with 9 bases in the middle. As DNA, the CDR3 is TGTGCCAGCAGTTTCCGGGTCAGCTATAATTCACCCCTCCACTTT. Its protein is CASSFRVSYNSPLHF.

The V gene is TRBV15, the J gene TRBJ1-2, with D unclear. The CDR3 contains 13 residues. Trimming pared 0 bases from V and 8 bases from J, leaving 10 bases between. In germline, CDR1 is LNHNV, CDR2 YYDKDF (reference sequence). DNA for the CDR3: TGTGCCACCAGCAGAGATTCGGGAGCCGGCTACACCTTC. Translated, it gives CATSRDSGAGYTF.

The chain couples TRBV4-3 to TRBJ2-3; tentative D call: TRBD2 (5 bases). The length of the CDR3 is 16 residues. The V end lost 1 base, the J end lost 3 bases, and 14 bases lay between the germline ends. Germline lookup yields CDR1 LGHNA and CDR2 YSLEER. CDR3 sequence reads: CASSQVGLGSTDTQYF. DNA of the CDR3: TGCGCCAGCAGCCAAGTAGGACTTGGGTCGACAGATACGCAGTATTTT.

The CDR3, as DNA: TGTGCCAGCAGCGAGACTAGCGGAGCCCCCCGCGTC. This gives the protein CASSETSGAPRV. The rearrangement uses TRBV6-2 or TRBV6-3 and TRBJ2-7, with 9 bases that match TRBD2. The CDR3 is made up of 12 amino acids. Germline CDR1 reads MNHEY; CDR2 reads SVGEGT.

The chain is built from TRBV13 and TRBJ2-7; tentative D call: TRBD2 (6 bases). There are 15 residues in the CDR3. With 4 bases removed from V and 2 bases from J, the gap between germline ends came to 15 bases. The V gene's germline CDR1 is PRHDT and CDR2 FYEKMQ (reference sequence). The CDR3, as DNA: TGTGCCAGCAGCTCCTCAGAGCGGGTGGCCTACGAGCAGTACTTC. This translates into CASSSSERVAYEQYF.

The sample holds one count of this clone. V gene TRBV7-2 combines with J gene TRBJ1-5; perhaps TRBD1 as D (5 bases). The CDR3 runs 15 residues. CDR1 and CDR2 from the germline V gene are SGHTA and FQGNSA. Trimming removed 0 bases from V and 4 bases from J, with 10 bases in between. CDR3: CASSLAVAGNQPQHF. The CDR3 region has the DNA TGTGCCAGCAGCTTAGCGGTGGCAGGGAATCAGCCCCAGCATTTT.

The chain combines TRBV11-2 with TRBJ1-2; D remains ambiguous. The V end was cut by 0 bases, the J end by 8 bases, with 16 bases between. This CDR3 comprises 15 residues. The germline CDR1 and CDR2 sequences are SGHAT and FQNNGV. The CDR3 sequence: CASSLDRAVWEGYTF. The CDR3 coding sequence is TGTGCCAGCAGCTTAGATCGGGCAGTCTGGGAGGGCTACACCTTC.

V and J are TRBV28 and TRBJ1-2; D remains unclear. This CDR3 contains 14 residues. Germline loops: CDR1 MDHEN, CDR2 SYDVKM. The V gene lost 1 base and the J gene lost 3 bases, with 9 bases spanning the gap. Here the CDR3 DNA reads TGTGCCAGCAGTTTATACAATTTCCACTATGGCTACACCTTC. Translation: CASSLYNFHYGYTF.

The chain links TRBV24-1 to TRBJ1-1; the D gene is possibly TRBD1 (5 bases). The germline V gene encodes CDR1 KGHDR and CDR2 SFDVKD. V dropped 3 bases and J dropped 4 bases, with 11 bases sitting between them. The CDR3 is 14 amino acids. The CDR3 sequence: CATSDPDSSTEAFF. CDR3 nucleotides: TGTGCCACCAGTGATCCTGACAGTAGCACTGAAGCTTTCTTT.

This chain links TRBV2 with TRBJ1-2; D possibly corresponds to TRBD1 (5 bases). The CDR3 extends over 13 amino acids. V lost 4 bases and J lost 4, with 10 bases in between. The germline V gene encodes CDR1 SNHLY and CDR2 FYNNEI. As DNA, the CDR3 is TGTGCCAGCAGTGCCGACAGAAGCTATGGCTACACCTTC. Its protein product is CASSADRSYGYTF.

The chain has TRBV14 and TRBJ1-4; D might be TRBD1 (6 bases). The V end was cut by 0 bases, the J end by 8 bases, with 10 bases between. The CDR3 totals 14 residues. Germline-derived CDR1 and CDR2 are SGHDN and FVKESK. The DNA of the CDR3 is TGTGCCAGCAGCCAAGAAATTACAGGGGAAAAACTGTTTTTT. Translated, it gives CASSQEITGEKLFF.

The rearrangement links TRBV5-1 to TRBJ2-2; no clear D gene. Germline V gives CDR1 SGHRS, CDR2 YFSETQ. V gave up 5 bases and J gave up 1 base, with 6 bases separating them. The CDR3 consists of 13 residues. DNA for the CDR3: TGCGCCAGCAGTTCAGGGAACACCGGGGAGCTGTTTTTT. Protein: CASSSGNTGELFF.

CDR3 DNA: TGTGCCAGCAGTTTAATTCGAGATGAGCAGTTCTTC. Translating it yields CASSLIRDEQFF. J is TRBJ2-1 and V is TRBV12-3 or TRBV12-4; D uncertain. This CDR3 is built from 12 residues. With 2 bases removed from V and 8 bases from J, the gap between germline ends came to 7 bases.

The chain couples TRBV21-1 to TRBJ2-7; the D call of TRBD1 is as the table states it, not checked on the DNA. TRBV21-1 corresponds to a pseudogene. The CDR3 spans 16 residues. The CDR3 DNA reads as TGTGCCAGCAGCAAAGTAAGGGACAGGGAAAATCACGAGCAGTACGTC. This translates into CASSKVRDRENHEQYV.

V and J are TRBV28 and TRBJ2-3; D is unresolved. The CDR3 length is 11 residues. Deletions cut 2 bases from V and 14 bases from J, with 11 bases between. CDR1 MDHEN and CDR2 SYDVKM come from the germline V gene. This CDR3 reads CASSLAQLRYF. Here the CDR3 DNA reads TGTGCCAGCAGTTTAGCACAGCTACGGTATTTT.

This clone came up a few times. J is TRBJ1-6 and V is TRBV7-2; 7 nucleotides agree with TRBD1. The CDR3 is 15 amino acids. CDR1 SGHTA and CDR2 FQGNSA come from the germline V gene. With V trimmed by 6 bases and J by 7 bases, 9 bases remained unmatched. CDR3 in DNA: TGTGCCAGCAGTAAGGATGGAGGGGGCAATTCACCCCTCCACTTT. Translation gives CASSKDGGGNSPLHF.

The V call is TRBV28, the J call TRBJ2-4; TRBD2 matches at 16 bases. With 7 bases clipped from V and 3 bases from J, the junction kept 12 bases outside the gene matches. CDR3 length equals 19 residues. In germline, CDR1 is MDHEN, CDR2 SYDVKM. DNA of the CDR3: TGTGCCAGCAAAGACAGGGGACTAGCGGGAGGGCCGGGCAAAAACATTCAGTACTTC. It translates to CASKDRGLAGGPGKNIQYF.

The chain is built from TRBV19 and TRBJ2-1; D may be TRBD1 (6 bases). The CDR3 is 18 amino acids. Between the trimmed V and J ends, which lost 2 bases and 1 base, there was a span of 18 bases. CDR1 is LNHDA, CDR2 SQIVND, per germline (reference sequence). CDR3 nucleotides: TGTGCCAGTAGTATATGGGGGCAAAACGATGTGTCCTACAATGAGCAGTTCTTC. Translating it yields CASSIWGQNDVSYNEQFF.

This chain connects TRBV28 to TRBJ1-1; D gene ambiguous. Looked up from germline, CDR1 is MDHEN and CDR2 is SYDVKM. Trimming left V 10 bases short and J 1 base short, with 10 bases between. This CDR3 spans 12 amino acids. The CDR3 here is CATGGGNTEAFF. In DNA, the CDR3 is TGTGCCACCGGAGGCGGGAACACTGAAGCTTTCTTT.

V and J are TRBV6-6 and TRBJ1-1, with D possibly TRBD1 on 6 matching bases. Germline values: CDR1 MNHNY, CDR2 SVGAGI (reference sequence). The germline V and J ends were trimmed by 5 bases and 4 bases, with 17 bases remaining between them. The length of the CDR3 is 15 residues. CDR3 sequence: CASSASTGISTEAFF. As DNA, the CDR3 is TGTGCCAGCAGTGCGTCAACAGGGATTTCCACTGAAGCTTTCTTT.

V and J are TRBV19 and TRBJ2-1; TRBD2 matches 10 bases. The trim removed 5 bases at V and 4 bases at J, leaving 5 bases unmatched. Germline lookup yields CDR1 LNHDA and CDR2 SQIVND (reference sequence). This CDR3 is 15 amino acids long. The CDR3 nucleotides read TGTGCCAGTAGTGTTCCGGGACTAGCGTACAATGAGCAGTTCTTC. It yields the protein CASSVPGLAYNEQFF.

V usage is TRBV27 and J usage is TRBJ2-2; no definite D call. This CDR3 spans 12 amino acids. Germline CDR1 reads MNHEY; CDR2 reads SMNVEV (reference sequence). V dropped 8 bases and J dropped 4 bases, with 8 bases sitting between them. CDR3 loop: CASGPSTGELFF. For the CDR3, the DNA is TGTGCCAGCGGCCCTAGCACCGGGGAGCTGTTTTTT.